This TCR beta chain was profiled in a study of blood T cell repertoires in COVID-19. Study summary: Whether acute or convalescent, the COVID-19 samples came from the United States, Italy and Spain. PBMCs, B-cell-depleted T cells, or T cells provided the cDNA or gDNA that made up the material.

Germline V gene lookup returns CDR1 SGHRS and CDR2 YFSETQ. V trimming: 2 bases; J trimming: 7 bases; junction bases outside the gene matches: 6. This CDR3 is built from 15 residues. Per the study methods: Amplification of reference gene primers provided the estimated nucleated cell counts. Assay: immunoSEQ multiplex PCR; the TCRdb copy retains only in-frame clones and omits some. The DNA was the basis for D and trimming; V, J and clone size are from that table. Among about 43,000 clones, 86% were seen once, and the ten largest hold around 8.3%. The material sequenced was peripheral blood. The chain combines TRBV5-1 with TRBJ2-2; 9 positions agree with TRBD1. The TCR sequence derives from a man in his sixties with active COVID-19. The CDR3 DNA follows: TGCGCCAGCAGCTTCGCACAGGGGGCAATCGGGGAGCTGTTTTTT. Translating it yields CASSFAQGAIGELFF.